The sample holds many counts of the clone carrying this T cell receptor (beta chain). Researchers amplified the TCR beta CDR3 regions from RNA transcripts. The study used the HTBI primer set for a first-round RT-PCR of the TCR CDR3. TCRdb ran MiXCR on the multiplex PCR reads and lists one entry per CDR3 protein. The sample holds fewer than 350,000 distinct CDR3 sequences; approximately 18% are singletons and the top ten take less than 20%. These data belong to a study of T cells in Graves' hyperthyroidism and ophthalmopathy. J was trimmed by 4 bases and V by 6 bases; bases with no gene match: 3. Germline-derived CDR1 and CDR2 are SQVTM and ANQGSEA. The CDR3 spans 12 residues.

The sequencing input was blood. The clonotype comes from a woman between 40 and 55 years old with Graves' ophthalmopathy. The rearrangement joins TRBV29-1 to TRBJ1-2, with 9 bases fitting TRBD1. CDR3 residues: CSVLTGGYGYTF. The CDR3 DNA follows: TGCAGCGTACTGACAGGGGGCTATGGCTACACCTTC.